The 21 T cell receptor beta chains presented below share a single source sample, sequenced in a study of tumor and adjacent non-tumor tissue in lung cancer. RNA was extracted from bulk tissue without any cell sorting. The library came from three nested PCR rounds adapted from ARM-PCR protocols. Each CDR3 protein is one row after TCRdb ran MiXCR on the multiplex PCR reads. The table lists 78,000 or so distinct CDR3 sequences, around 85% of them singletons. The sample comprised lung tumor tissue. These receptors came from a woman aged 45-65 years with non-small cell lung cancer.

This clonotype was counted only a few times. The chain combines TRBV6-1 with TRBJ2-7; 7 nucleotides match TRBD1. The ends lost 9 bases at V and 1 base at J; junction bases unmatched: 15. This CDR3 region has 16 residues. Germline-derived CDR1 and CDR2 are MNHNS and SASEGT. The CDR3 nucleotides read TGTGCCAGTAATGAAGCAGGACAGGCTGGGTCCTACGAGCAGTACTTC. Translation: CASNEAGQAGSYEQYF.

A note on this clonotype: Germline and junction disagree at one end, which may indicate a read error. The V and J genes are TRBV20-1 and TRBJ2-3, with no clear D. The CDR3 loop spans 15 amino acids. CDR1 and CDR2 from the germline V gene are DFQATT and SNEGSKA (reference sequence). This CDR3 is CSDRDPRQVTDTQYF. For the CDR3, the DNA is TGCAGTGATAGAGATCCAAGACAAGTCACAGATACGCAGTATTTT.

This clonotype was counted a single time. In this CDR3 the conserved last residue, phenylalanine or tryptophan, is missing, so a read error is likely. J is TRBJ1-2 and V is TRBV20-1; TRBD1 matches 8 bases. The V gene's germline CDR1 is DFQATT and CDR2 SNEGSKA (reference sequence). The CDR3 spans 14 residues. Unmatched junction bases numbered 14, after V lost 8 bases and J lost 6 bases. The CDR3 region is CSTHQIDRGHGYTL. The CDR3 coding sequence is TGCAGTACTCACCAAATTGACAGGGGACATGGCTACACCTTG.

To note about this clonotype: A read error may account for a junction end that differs from germline. V usage is TRBV11-2 and J usage is TRBJ2-7; no clear D. The V gene's germline CDR1 is SGHAT and CDR2 FQNNGV. The CDR3 has 15 residues. The CDR3 sequence: CASNLSPSPSYVQYF. In DNA form, the CDR3 reads TGTGCCAGCAACTTATCTCCGAGTCCCTCCTATGTGCAGTACTTC.

The chain has TRBV2 and TRBJ2-1; D may be TRBD1 (5 bases). Germline V CDR1 and CDR2: SNHLY, FYNNEI. The CDR3 is made up of 14 amino acids. V was trimmed by 8 bases and J by 0 bases, leaving 11 bases between them. The DNA for the CDR3 is TGTGCCAGCGCCTACGACAGCTCCTACAATGAGCAGTTCTTC. Translated: CASAYDSSYNEQFF.

A word on this clonotype: Since a much larger clone is just one base distant, this may be a read error. The rearrangement uses TRBV7-9 and TRBJ2-5; 9 nucleotides align to TRBD2. The CDR3 spans 15 residues. CDR1 is SEHNR and CDR2 is FQNEAQ in the germline V gene (reference sequence). DNA for the CDR3: TGTGCCAGCAGCTTCCCGACTAGCGGCCAAGAGGCCCAGTACTTC. Translating it yields CASSFPTSGQEAQYF.

This clonotype was counted ten times or more. The genes are TRBV28 and TRBJ2-3; no clear D. The V gene lost 3 bases and the J gene lost 0 bases, with 4 bases spanning the gap. Germline CDR1 MDHEN, CDR2 SYDVKM. The CDR3 is 13 amino acids. CDR3 DNA: TGTGCCAGCAGTTTTGGGAGCACAGATACGCAGTATTTT. This encodes CASSFGSTDTQYF. The whole variable domain, remainder taken from reference TRBV28 and TRBJ2-3, is DVKVTQSSRYLVKRTGEKVFLECVQDMDHENMFWYRQDPGLGLRLIYFSYDVKMKEKGDIPEGYSVSREKKERFSLILESASTNQTSMYLCASSFGSTDTQYFGPGTRLTVL.

Points on this clonotype: An end of the junction differs from the germline gene, which may be a read error. The chain joins TRBV4-1 to TRBJ2-3, with D possibly called TRBD1 or TRBD2 (6 bases each). Per germline, CDR1 MGHRA and CDR2 YSYEKL. This CDR3 region has 14 residues. CDR3 DNA sequence: TGCGCCAGCAGCCAAGCTGGGAGGACAGATAAGCAGTATTTT. Its translation: CASSQAGRTDKQYF.

As to this clonotype: The junction and the germline gene differ at one end; a read error may be behind it. The chain is built from TRBV12-3 or TRBV12-4 and TRBJ2-7; D is unresolved. There are 12 residues in the CDR3. CDR3 nucleotide sequence: TGTGCCAGCAGTCCGGGCATCTACCAGCAGTACTTC. The encoded protein is CASSPGIYQQYF.

In regard to this clonotype: Its ends do not fully match the called genes, so a read error is possible. The genes are TRBV7-8 and TRBJ2-7; TRBD1 or TRBD2 may be the D gene (5 bases each). Germline values: CDR1 SGHVS, CDR2 FQNEAQ. The CDR3 length is 15 residues. Here the CDR3 reads CARSLAGAEGLEQYF. CDR3 DNA: TGTGCCAGGAGCTTAGCCGGGGCCGAGGGGCTCGAACAGTACTTC.

In its sample, this clonotype was seen once. The chain is built from TRBV5-1 and TRBJ2-5; a weak D match, TRBD2 (6 bases). This CDR3 contains 17 residues. V shed 9 bases and J shed 1 base, with 25 bases lying between them. Germline values: CDR1 SGHRS, CDR2 YFSETQ. CDR3 sequence reads: CAISLDLEGLIQETQYF. Here the CDR3 DNA reads TGCGCCATCAGTTTGGATTTGGAGGGATTAATCCAAGAGACCCAGTACTTC.

In the case of this clonotype: An end of the junction differs from the germline gene, which may be a read error. The rearrangement joins TRBV11-2 to TRBJ1-2, with D possibly matching TRBD1 (6 bases). Germline-derived CDR1 and CDR2 are SGHAT and FQNNGV. The CDR3 loop spans 13 amino acids. The CDR3 loop reads CSRSHGQFGGYTF. CDR3 nucleotides: TGTTCCAGAAGCCACGGACAGTTCGGTGGCTACACCTTC.

As concerns this clonotype: In this CDR3 the conserved last residue, phenylalanine or tryptophan, is missing, so a read error is likely. Because the CDR3's place on the DNA is in doubt, the DNA is left out and the CDR3 is given as listed by TCRdb. The rearrangement joins TRBV11-3 to TRBJ2-1. Termini included, the CDR3 measures 13 amino acids. The germline gives CDR1 SGHNT, CDR2 YENEEA. CDR3 region: CASSQNPYNEQLY.

The chain carries TRBV6-1 and TRBJ2-3; TRBD2 matches at 10 bases. The CDR3 covers 15 residues. After removal of 6 bases from V and 10 bases from J, the junction contained 13 bases not matched to a gene. Germline V gene sequence: CDR1 MNHNS, CDR2 SASEGT. This CDR3 reads CASRPAGGITVAQYF. CDR3 coding DNA: TGTGCCAGCAGACCAGCGGGAGGGATCACAGTTGCGCAGTATTTT.

Note on this clonotype: The conserved phenylalanine or tryptophan is not found at the CDR3 terminus, so this likely reflects a read error. The DNA is left out, because the CDR3 cannot be placed on it with certainty; the CDR3 is given as TCRdb lists it. The V and J genes are TRBV11-3 and TRBJ2-1; no check of the table's D call, TRBD1, against the DNA was made. CDR1 and CDR2 from the germline V gene are SGHNT and YENEEA. The CDR3 totals 16 residues, both ends included. The chain's CDR3 is CASSSRSGSSYNEQLL.

The V gene is TRBV19, the J gene TRBJ2-7; TRBD1 agrees at 7 bases. The J segment lost 4 bases and the V segment lost 7 bases, leaving 10 bases of the junction unmatched. CDR1 LNHDA and CDR2 SQIVND come from the germline V gene (reference sequence). The CDR3 is 14 amino acids. The CDR3 sequence: CASTTGQEPYEQYF. The CDR3, as DNA: TGTGCCAGTACCACTGGACAGGAACCTTACGAGCAGTACTTC.

Details on this clonotype: One end of the junction is discordant with germline, which a read error may explain. The CDR3: CASSQRGLAGGPSCNEQFF. The DNA for the CDR3 is TGTGCTAGCAGCCAACGGGGACTAGCGGGAGGGCCCTCCTGCAATGAGCAGTTCTTC. This chain joins TRBV4-2 and TRBJ2-1, with 16 nucleotides matching TRBD2. This CDR3 is 19 amino acids long. Germline-derived CDR1 and CDR2 are LGHNA and YNFKEQ.

Note on this clonotype: At one boundary the junction diverges from the germline segment, which might be a read error. The chain couples TRBV6-2 or TRBV6-3 to TRBJ2-5; tentatively, D is TRBD2 (5 bases). The CDR3 runs to 15 residues. Germline loops: CDR1 MNHEY, CDR2 SVGEGT. CDR3 region: CASSYGTGSKEIQYF. CDR3 in DNA: TGTGCCAGCAGTTACGGTACTGGGAGCAAAGAGATCCAGTACTTC.

This clonotype was picked up one time. The chain combines TRBV20-1 with TRBJ2-1; 12 bases agree with TRBD2. The V segment lost 4 bases and the J segment 5 bases; nucleotides outside the gene matches: 12. Germline CDR1 reads DFQATT; CDR2 reads SNEGSKA (reference sequence). This CDR3 contains 17 residues. CDR3 nucleotides: TGCAGTGCTACTCGCGGTCTAGCGGGAGGGCCCCACAATGAGCAGTTCTTC. Protein: CSATRGLAGGPHNEQFF.

Of note for this clonotype: An end of the junction differs from the germline gene, which may be a read error. The CDR3 DNA sequence: TGTGCCAGCAGCCTGGACCCAGGACTAGCGGGAGCAGATATGCAGTATTTT. Amino acids: CASSLDPGLAGADMQYF. The gene calls are TRBV11-2 and TRBJ2-3; 13 nucleotides align to TRBD2. The CDR3 extends over 17 amino acids. The germline gives CDR1 SGHAT, CDR2 FQNNGV.

V and J are TRBV5-4 and TRBJ2-2, with no clear D. V lost 4 bases to trimming and J lost 11 bases, with 15 bases between them. CDR1 is SGHNT, CDR2 YYREEE, per germline (reference sequence). This CDR3 spans 13 amino acids. CDR3 protein: CASSAQERGELFF. For the CDR3, the DNA is TGTGCCAGCAGCGCCCAGGAACGCGGAGAGCTGTTTTTT.